The clone carrying this T cell receptor beta chain showed up many times. Antigen specificity is unknown. The record originates from a study of T cells in Graves' hyperthyroidism and ophthalmopathy. Study-level information: Any treatment followed the collection of peripheral blood at initial diagnosis.

The study's findings and limits: Most thyroid-expanded clonotypes above 0.001 were also found in blood. Model output signaled ophthalmopathy a median approximately 6 months ahead of onset.

The hyperthyroidism patients had all been newly diagnosed, and their disease duration was under 2 months. Their ages ranged from 18 to 65 years. J gave up 1 base and V 5 bases, and 4 bases lay outside the gene matches. The CDR3 runs 13 residues. Germline V gene sequence: CDR1 GTSNPN, CDR2 SVGIG (reference sequence). The TCR beta CDR3 regions underwent amplification using RNA transcripts as the source. HTBI primers were used for first-round RT-PCR of the TCR CDR3. TCRdb called the multiplex PCR reads again in MiXCR, with one record for every CDR3 protein. The data hold around 380,000 distinct CDR3 sequences, with approximately 13% observed a single time.

The clonotype originates from a man younger than 45 with Graves' hyperthyroidism that later progressed to Graves' ophthalmopathy. The chain uses TRBV30 and TRBJ1-1; 7 nucleotides align to TRBD1. Material for sequencing was blood. The CDR3 sequence is CAWVTGSNTEAFF. As DNA, the CDR3 is TGTGCCTGGGTGACAGGGTCGAACACTGAAGCTTTCTTT.